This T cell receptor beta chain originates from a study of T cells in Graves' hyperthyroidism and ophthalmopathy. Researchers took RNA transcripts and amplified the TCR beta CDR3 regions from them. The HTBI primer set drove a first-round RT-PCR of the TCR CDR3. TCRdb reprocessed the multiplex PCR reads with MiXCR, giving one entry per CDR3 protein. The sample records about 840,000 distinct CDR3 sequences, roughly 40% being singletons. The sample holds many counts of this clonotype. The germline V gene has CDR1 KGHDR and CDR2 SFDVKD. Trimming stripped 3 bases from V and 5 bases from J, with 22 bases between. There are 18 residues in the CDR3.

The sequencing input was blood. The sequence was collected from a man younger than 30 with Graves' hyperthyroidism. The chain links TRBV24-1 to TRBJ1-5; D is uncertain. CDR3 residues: CATSDPSEREYGDQPQHF. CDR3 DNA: TGTGCCACCAGTGATCCCAGCGAGAGGGAGTACGGGGATCAGCCCCAGCATTTT.